This T cell receptor beta chain appears in the sequencing data of a study of technical replicates of blood from a few donors. The CDR3 loop spans 15 amino acids. Germline-derived CDR1 and CDR2 are SGHDT and YYEEEE. Trimming removed 0 bases from V and 5 bases from J, with 12 bases in between. Generated by immunoSEQ multiplex PCR, the TCRdb table keeps only in-frame clones and is missing some. This table has about 82,000 clones, under 95% appearing once. Sequencing was done on a sample of T cells isolated from PBMCs. This receptor was obtained from a human donor in good health. The V gene is TRBV5-6, the J gene TRBJ1-5, with a possible D match to TRBD1 (5 bases). CDR3 amino acids: CASSLGQGTYQPQHF. The CDR3 coding sequence is TGTGCCAGCAGCTTGGGTCAGGGCACCTATCAGCCCCAGCATTTT.